This TCR beta chain was sequenced for a study of CD8+ T cells in alopecia areata. Study-wide findings and caveats: Patients shared TCRs less clearly than mice did, possibly owing to HLA.

Sequencing used cDNA as its template, made by extracting RNA and reverse transcribing it. This table comes from immunoSEQ multiplex PCR, and its TCRdb copy is limited to in-frame clones, with some not included. The sample lists some 240,000 clones; under 60% were seen once. The treatment denotes: oral pan-JAK inhibitor, 5-10 mg twice daily. About this clone itself: What it recognizes is unknown.

The CDR3 has 13 residues. Germline loops: CDR1 SQVTM, CDR2 ANQGSEA. V lost 6 bases to trimming and J lost 5 bases, with 16 bases between them. Sequencing used CD4+ T cells sorted from blood, obtained at week 4, from a patient treated with tofacitinib. This TCR derives from a human donor with alopecia areata. The V call is TRBV29-1, the J call TRBJ2-5, with D maybe TRBD1 (5 bases). As DNA, the CDR3 is TGCAGCGTGCAGGGTTTCCTGTTCGAGACCCAGTACTTC. Translating it yields CSVQGFLFETQYF.